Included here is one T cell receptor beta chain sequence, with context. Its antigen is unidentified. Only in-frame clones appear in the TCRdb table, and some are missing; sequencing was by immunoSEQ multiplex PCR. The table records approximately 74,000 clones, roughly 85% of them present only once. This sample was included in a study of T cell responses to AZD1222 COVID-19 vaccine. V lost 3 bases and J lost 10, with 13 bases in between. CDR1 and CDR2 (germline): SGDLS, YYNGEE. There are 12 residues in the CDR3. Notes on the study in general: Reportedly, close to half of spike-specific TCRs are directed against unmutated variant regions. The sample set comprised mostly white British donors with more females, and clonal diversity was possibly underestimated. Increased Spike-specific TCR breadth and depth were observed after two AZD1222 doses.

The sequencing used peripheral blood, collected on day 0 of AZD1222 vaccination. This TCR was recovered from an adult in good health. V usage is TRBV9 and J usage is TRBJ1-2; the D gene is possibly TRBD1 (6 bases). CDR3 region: CASSANGQHYTF. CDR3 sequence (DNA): TGTGCCAGCAGCGCAAATGGACAGCACTACACCTTC.